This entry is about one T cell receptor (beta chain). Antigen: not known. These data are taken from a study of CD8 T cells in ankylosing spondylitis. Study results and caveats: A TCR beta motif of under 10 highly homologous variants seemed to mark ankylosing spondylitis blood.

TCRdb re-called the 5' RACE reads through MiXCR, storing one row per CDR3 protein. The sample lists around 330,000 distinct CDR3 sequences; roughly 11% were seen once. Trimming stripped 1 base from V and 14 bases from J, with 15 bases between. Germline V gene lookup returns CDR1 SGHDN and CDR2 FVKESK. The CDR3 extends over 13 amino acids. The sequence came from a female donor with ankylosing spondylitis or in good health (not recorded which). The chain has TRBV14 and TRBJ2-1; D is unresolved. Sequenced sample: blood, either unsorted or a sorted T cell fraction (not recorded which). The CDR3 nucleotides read TGTGCCAGCAGCCAAGCTAGTAACCGTAGGAAGTTCTTC. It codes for CASSQASNRRKFF.